The table lists the clone carrying this T cell receptor beta chain with a few counts. The data are from a study of beta chain features in type 1 diabetes. The germline V gene has CDR1 MNHEY and CDR2 SMNVEV (reference sequence). Trimming left V 2 bases short and J 5 bases short, with 9 bases between. CDR3 length equals 13 residues. Reverse transcribing all isolated RNA meant expressed TCRB transcripts were sequenced. Some clones are missing from TCRdb's copy, which holds only in-frame ones; the method was immunoSEQ multiplex PCR. The sample carries about 930,000 clones, roughly 16% recorded once. The clonotype originates from a woman between 18 and 29 years old in good health. Sequencing used naive CD4+ T cells from blood. The rearrangement joins TRBV27 to TRBJ2-5; D ambiguous. DNA of the CDR3: TGTGCCAGCAGTTTACGGCGTCTCGAGACCCAGTACTTC. Translated, it gives CASSLRRLETQYF.